This TCR beta chain was retrieved from a study of OX40 agonist ivuxolimab in advanced cancers. Looking at the study overall: The study gave patients intravenous ivuxolimab at 0.01 to 10 mg/kg every 2 weeks.

TCRdb's copy holds only in-frame clones and misses some; the assay was immunoSEQ multiplex PCR. Found here are around 69,000 clones, 75% to 90% of them singletons; the top ten hold around 6.9%. Trimming at V came to 3 bases and at J to 3 bases, leaving 8 bases not matched to a gene. This CDR3 comprises 16 residues. The germline V gene encodes CDR1 LNHDA and CDR2 SQIVND (reference sequence). The TCR originated in an adult with an advanced solid tumor such as melanoma, head and neck, liver or kidney cancer. Sequences were derived from CD4+ or CD8+ T cells sorted from blood, sampled in a trial of the OX40 agonist ivuxolimab. The chain links TRBV19 to TRBJ1-1, with 9 bases fitting TRBD1. CDR3 sequence reads: CASSMVFGQGYTEAFF. Written as DNA, the CDR3 is TGTGCCAGTAGTATGGTATTTGGACAGGGGTACACTGAAGCTTTCTTT.